This T cell receptor beta chain is drawn from a study of identical twins. Germline V CDR1 and CDR2: SGHKS, YYEKEE (reference sequence). V was clipped by 0 bases and J by 8 bases, with 11 bases between them. The CDR3 runs to 13 residues. This clonotype was picked up a small number of times. TCRdb re-derived calls from the 5' RACE reads in MiXCR, one entry per CDR3 protein. The sample has 450,000 or so distinct CDR3 sequences, less than 25% seen once; the top ten hold 2.9%. These data also formed part of another study, on T cells expressing NK-cell markers. In that study: Out of eight donors sequenced, seven tested HCMV-seropositive and the remaining one seronegative.

The gene calls are TRBV5-5 and TRBJ1-2, with D unclear. Specimen: CD4+ T cells sorted from blood. The TCR originated in a woman aged 18-29 years in good health. CDR3 bases: TGTGCCAGCAGCTTGGCGGGGTCCGGCGGCTACACCTTC. Its translation is CASSLAGSGGYTF.